This T cell receptor (beta chain) emerged from a study of T-cell reconstitution after alpha-beta-depleted transplantation in children. Notes on this clonotype: Its antigen remains unknown.

Notes on the study in general: About two months after transplant, alpha-beta T cells reportedly came from several hundred expanded graft clones. Newly generated T cells supplied most T-cell counts and diversity one year post-transplant. It was surviving recipient T cells and thymic progenitors that gave some patients high TCRbeta diversity at day 60.

The ends were cut back, 7 bases at V and 0 bases at J, with 12 bases in the middle. The CDR3 has 14 residues. Molecular barcoding with unique molecular identifiers was used for the TCRbeta library. A single record per CDR3 protein comes from TCRdb applying MiXCR to the PCR reads. Of 300,000 to 400,000 distinct CDR3 sequences detected, around 15% appear once; the ten largest clones hold around two fifths. The chain recombines TRBV12-3 or TRBV12-4 with TRBJ2-5; no clear D. The clonotype comes from a male patient under 10 years old who had a stem cell transplant for acute lymphoblastic leukemia, so the T cells may come from the graft donor. The sample was PBMCs, mostly from graft donor cells, taken 360 days after TCRalphabeta/CD19-depleted stem cell transplant. The CDR3 loop reads CASNLTLYQETQYF. CDR3 bases: TGTGCCAGCAACCTGACACTGTACCAAGAGACCCAGTACTTC.